Given below is one T cell receptor beta chain in context. Here immunoSEQ multiplex PCR was the method, and the copy in TCRdb shows in-frame clones only, minus some. This table has about 130,000 clones, 65% to 90% appearing once. This sample was taken from a study of blood T cell repertoires in COVID-19. V was trimmed by 1 base and J by 5 bases, leaving 11 bases between them. This CDR3 is 14 amino acids long. The germline CDR1 and CDR2 sequences are SGHTA and FQGNSA. V gene TRBV7-2 combines with J gene TRBJ1-1; D perhaps matches TRBD1 (5 bases). This receptor was obtained from an older man with active or convalescent COVID-19. The specimen was peripheral blood. The CDR3 region is CASSLEAGLTEAFF. The CDR3 DNA sequence: TGTGCCAGCAGCTTAGAGGCAGGGTTGACTGAAGCTTTCTTT.